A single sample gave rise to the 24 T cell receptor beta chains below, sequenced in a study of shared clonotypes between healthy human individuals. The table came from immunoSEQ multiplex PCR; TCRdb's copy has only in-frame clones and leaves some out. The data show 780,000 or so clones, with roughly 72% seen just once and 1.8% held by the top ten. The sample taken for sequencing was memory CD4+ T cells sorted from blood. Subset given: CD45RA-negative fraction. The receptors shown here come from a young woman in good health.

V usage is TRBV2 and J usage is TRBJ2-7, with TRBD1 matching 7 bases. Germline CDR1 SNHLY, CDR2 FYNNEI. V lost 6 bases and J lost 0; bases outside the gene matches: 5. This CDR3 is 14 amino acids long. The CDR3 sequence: CASRRGQSSYEQYF. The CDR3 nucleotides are TGTGCCAGCAGAAGGGGACAGAGCTCCTACGAGCAGTACTTC.

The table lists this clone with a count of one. CDR3 sequence reads: CASSFTGSGANVLTF. The CDR3 DNA is TGTGCCAGCAGCTTTACGGGCTCTGGGGCCAACGTCCTGACTTTC. V usage is TRBV7-9 and J usage is TRBJ2-6; no firm D call. CDR1 SEHNR and CDR2 FQNEAQ come from the germline V gene (reference sequence). Trimming removed 3 bases from V and 0 bases from J, with 6 bases in between. The CDR3 extends over 15 amino acids.

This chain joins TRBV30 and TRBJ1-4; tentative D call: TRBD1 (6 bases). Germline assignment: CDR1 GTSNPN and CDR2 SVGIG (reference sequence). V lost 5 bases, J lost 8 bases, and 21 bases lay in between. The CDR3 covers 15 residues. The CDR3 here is CAWDPGAGAGEKLFF. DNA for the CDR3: TGTGCCTGGGATCCCGGAGCAGGGGCAGGGGAAAAACTGTTTTTT.

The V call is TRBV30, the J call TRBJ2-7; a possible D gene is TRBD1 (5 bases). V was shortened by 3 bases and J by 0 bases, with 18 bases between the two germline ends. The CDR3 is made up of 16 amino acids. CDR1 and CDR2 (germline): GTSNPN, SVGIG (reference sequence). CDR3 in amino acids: CAWSKRLGGHSYEQYF. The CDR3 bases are TGTGCCTGGAGCAAACGACTGGGCGGACACTCCTACGAGCAGTACTTC.

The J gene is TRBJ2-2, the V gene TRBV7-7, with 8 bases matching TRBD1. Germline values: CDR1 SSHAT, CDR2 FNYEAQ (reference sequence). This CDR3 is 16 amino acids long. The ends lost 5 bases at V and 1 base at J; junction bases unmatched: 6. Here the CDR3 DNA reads TGTGCCAGCAGCGGCGCCGGGACAGGGAACACCGGGGAGCTGTTTTTT. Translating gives CASSGAGTGNTGELFF.

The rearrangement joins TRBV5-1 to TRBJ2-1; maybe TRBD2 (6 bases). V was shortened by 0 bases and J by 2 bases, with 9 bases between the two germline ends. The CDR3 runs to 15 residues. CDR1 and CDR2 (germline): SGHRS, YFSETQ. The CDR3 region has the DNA TGCGCCAGCAGCTTGGGCGGGACGCCCTACAATGAGCAGTTCTTC. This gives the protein CASSLGGTPYNEQFF. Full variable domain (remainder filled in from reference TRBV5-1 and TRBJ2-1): KAGVTQTPRYLIKTRGQQVTLSCSPISGHRSVSWYQQTPGQGLQFLFEYFSETQRNKGNFPGRFSGRQFSNSRSEMNVSTLELGDSALYLCASSLGGTPYNEQFFGPGTRLTVL.

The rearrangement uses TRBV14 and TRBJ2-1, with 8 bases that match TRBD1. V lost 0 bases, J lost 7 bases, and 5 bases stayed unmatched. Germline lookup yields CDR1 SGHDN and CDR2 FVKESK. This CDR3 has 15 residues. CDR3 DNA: TGTGCCAGCAGCCAAGACTGGACAGGGAGGAATGAGCAGTTCTTC. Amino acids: CASSQDWTGRNEQFF.

CDR3 amino acids: CSGGTSTDTQYF. In nucleotides, the CDR3 is TGCAGCGGGGGAACTAGCACAGATACGCAGTATTTT. The rearrangement uses TRBV29-1 and TRBJ2-3; D not resolved. Germline loops: CDR1 SQVTM, CDR2 ANQGSEA. V was shortened by 7 bases and J by 0 bases, with 8 bases between the two germline ends. The CDR3 sequence is 12 residues long.

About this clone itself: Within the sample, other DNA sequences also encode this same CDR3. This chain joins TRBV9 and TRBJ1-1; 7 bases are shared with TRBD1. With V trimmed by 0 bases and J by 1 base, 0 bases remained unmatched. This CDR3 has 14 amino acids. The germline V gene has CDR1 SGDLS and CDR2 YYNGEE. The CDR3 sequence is CASSVDRGNTEAFF. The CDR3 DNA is TGTGCCAGCAGCGTAGACAGGGGGAACACTGAAGCTTTCTTT.

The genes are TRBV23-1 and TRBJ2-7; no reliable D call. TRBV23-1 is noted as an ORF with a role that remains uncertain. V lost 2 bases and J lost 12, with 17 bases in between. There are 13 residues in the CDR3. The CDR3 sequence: CASSQAPRATGYF. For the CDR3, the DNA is TGCGCCAGCAGTCAAGCCCCTCGGGCGACGGGGTACTTC.

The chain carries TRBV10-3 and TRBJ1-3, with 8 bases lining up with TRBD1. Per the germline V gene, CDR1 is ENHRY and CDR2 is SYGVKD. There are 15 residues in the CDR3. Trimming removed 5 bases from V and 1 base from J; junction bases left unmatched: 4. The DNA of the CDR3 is TGTGCCATCAGTAAAGACAGGGGTTCTGGAAACACCATATATTTT. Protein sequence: CAISKDRGSGNTIYF.

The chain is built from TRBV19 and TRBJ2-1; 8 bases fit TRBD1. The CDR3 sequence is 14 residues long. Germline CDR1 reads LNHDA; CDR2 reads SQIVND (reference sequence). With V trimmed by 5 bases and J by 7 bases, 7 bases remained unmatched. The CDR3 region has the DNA TGTGCCAGTAGTCCACGGACAGGGCGAAATGAGCAGTTCTTC. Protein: CASSPRTGRNEQFF. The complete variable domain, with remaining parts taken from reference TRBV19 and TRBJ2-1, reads DGGITQSPKYLFRKEGQNVTLSCEQNLNHDAMYWYRQDPGQGLRLIYYSQIVNDFQKGDIAEGYSVSREKKESFPLTVTSAQKNPTAFYLCASSPRTGRNEQFFGPGTRLTVL.

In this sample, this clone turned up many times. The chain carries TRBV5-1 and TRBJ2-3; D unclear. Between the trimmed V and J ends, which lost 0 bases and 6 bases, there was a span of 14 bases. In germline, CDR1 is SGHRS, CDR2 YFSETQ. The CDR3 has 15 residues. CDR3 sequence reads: CASSLVRQARDTQYF. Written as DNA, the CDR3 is TGCGCCAGCAGCTTGGTTAGACAAGCCCGCGATACGCAGTATTTT.

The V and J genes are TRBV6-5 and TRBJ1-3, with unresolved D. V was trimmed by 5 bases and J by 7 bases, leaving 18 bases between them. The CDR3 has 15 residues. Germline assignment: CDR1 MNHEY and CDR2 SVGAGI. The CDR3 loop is CASSRGKQSSNTIYF. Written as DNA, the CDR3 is TGTGCCAGCAGTCGAGGGAAACAGAGCTCCAACACCATATATTTT.

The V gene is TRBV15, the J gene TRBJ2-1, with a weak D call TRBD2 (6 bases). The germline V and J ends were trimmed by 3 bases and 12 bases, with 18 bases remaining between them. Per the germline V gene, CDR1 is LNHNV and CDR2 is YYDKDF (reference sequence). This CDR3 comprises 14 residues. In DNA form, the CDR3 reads TGTGCCACCAGCAGCAATAGCGGCCCCGCTGGGCAGTTCTTC. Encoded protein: CATSSNSGPAGQFF.

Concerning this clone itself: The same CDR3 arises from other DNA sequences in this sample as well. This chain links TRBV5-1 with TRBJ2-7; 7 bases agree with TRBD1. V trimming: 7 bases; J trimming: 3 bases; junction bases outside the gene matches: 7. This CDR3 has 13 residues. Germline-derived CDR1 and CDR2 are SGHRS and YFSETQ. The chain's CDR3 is CASSPGQSYEQYF. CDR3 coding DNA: TGCGCCAGCTCTCCGGGACAGAGCTACGAGCAGTACTTC.

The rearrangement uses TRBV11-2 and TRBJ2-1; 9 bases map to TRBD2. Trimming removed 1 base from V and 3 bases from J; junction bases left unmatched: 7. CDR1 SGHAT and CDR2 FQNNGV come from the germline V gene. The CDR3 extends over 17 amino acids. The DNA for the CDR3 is TGTGCCAGCAGCTTAGTAGTAGCGGGGGAGGTCTACAATGAGCAGTTCTTC. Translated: CASSLVVAGEVYNEQFF.

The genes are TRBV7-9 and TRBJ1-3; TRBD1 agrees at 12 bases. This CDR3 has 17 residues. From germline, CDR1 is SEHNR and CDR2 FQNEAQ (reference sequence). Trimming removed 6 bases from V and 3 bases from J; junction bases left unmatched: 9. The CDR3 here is CASRTGTGGAGGNTIYF. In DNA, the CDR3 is TGTGCCAGCAGGACCGGGACAGGGGGCGCGGGTGGAAACACCATATATTTT.

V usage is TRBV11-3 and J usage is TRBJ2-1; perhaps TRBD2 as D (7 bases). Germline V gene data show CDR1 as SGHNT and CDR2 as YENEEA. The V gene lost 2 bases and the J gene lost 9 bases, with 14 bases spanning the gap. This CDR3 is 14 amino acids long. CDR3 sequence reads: CASSLSGTRGEQFF. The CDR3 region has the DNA TGTGCCAGCAGCTTAAGCGGGACAAGGGGTGAGCAGTTCTTC. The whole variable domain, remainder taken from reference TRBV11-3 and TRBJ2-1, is EAGVVQSPRYKIIEKKQPVAFWCNPISGHNTLYWYLQNLGQGPELLIRYENEEAVDDSQLPKDRFSAERLKGVDSTLKIQPAELGDSAVYLCASSLSGTRGEQFFGPGTRLTVL.

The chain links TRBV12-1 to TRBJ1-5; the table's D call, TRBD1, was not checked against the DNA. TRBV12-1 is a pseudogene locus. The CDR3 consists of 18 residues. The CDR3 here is CASSRKIDRKYSNQPQHF. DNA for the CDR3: TGTGCCAGCAGCCGCAAAATCGACAGGAAATATAGCAATCAGCCCCAGCATTTT.

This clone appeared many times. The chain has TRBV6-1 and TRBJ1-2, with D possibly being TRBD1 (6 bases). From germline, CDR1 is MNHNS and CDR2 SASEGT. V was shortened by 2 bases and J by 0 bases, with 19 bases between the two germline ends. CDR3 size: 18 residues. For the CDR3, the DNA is TGTGCCAGCAGTGAAACACAGGGCTTAGGGTCAGCTAACTATGGCTACACCTTC. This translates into CASSETQGLGSANYGYTF.

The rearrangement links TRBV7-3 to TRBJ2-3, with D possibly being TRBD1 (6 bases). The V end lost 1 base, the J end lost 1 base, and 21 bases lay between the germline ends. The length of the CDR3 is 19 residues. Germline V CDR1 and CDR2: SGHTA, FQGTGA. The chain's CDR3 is CASSLNLTKDRLGTDTQYF. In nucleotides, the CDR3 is TGTGCCAGCAGCTTAAACCTAACGAAAGACAGGTTAGGCACAGATACGCAGTATTTT.

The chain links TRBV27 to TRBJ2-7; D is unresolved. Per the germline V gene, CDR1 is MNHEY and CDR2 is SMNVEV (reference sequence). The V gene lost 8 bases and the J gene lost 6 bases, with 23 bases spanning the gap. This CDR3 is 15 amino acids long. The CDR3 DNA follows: TGTGCCAGCGGATCTTCGGCCCCTGTCTCTCCCGAGCAGTACTTC. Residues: CASGSSAPVSPEQYF.

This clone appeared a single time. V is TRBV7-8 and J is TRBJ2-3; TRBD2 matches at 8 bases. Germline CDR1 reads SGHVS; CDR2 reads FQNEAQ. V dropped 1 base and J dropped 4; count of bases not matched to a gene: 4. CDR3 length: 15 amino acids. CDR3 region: CASSLVAGRPDTQYF. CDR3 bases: TGTGCCAGCAGCTTAGTAGCGGGAAGACCAGATACGCAGTATTTT.